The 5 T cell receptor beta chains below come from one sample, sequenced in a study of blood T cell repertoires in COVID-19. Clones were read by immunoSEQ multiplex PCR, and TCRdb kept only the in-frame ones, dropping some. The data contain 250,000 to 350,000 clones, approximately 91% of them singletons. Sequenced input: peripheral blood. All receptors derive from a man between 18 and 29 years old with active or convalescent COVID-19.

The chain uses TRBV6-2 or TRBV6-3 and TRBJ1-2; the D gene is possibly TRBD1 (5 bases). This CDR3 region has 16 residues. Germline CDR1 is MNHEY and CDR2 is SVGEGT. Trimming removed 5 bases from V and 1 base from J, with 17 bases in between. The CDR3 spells CASSSWTFLHNYGYTF. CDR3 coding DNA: TGTGCCAGCAGTAGTTGGACATTTCTACATAACTATGGCTACACCTTC.

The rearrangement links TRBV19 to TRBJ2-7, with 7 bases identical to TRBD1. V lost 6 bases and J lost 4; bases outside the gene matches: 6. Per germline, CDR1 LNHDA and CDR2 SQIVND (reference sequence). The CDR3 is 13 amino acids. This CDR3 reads CASSFGTAYEQYF. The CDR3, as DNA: TGTGCCAGTAGCTTTGGGACAGCGTACGAGCAGTACTTC.

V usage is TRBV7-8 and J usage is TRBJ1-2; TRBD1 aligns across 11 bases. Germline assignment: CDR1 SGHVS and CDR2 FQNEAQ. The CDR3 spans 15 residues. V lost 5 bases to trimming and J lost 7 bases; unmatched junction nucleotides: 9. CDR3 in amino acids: CASSVSGTGGFGYTF. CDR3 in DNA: TGTGCCAGCAGCGTCTCCGGGACAGGGGGTTTTGGCTACACCTTC.

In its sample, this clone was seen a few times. CDR3 nucleotide sequence: TGTGCCAGCAGCTTGGGACTAGCGGGGGGTAATGAGCAGTTCTTC. Amino acids: CASSLGLAGGNEQFF. The chain employs TRBV5-8 and TRBJ2-1; 13 bases line up with TRBD2. Per germline, CDR1 SGHTS and CDR2 YDEGEE. This CDR3 has 15 amino acids. Trimming removed 0 bases from V and 7 bases from J; junction bases left unmatched: 1.

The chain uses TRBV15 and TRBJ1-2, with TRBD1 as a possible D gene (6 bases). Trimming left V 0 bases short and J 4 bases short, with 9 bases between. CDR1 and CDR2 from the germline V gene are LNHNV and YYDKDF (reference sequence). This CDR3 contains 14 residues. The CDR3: CATSRDMTGYGYTF. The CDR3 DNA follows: TGTGCCACCAGCAGAGATATGACAGGCTATGGCTACACCTTC.